These T cell receptor beta chains were read from a single sample in a study of blood T cell repertoires in COVID-19. Profiled with immunoSEQ multiplex PCR; TCRdb holds only in-frame clones, not every one. The sample yields about 76,000 clones, around 83% seen once. The sequencing sample was made of peripheral blood. The receptors derive from a human donor in a cohort sampled during active COVID-19. CDR3s include the opening cysteine and the closing phenylalanine or tryptophan. The D gene is left open where the match is weak. Expanded clones are given a class, and other clones once, few, many or no size at all.

>TRBJ2-7|few|TRBV5-1|TRBD1
CASSPGTGILYEQYF
TGCGCCAGCAGCCCCGGGACAGGGATACTCTACGAGCAGTACTTC
>TRBJ2-2|-|TRBV19|-
CASTPTGPNTGELFF
TGTGCCAGTACCCCCACAGGGCCCAACACCGGGGAGCTGTTTTTT
>TRBJ1-6|-|TRBV4-2|TRBD1
CASSHPTGGSSPLHF
TGTGCCAGCAGCCATCCGACAGGGGGGTCTTCACCCCTCCACTTT
>TRBJ1-2|-|TRBV19|TRBD1
CASSLDRGGGGYTF
TGTGCCAGTAGCCTGGACAGGGGGGGCGGTGGCTACACCTTC
>TRBJ2-2|once|TRBV5-5|TRBD1
CASSWGTGANTGELFF
TGTGCCAGCAGCTGGGGGACAGGGGCGAACACCGGGGAGCTGTTTTTT
>TRBJ1-1|-|TRBV19|TRBD1
CASSSSRGQTEAFF
TGTGCCAGTAGTTCATCCAGGGGGCAGACTGAAGCTTTCTTT
>TRBJ2-3|-|TRBV7-3|TRBD1
CASSRTGADTQYF
TGTGCCAGCAGCCGGACAGGGGCAGATACGCAGTATTTT
>TRBJ2-5|-|TRBV18|-
CASSPTGRTKETQYF
TGTGCCAGTTCGCCGACAGGGAGGACTAAAGAGACCCAGTACTTC
>TRBJ2-7|once|TRBV29-1|TRBD1
CSVPGGGYEQYF
TGCAGCGTCCCAGGGGGTGGGTACGAGCAGTACTTC
>TRBJ2-7|-|TRBV5-4|-
CASSSGALPYEQYF
TGTGCCAGCAGCTCAGGGGCTCTTCCCTACGAGCAGTACTTC
>TRBJ1-4|-|TRBV6-7|-
CASRWSANEKLFF
TGTGCCAGCAGATGGAGTGCGAATGAAAAACTGTTTTTT
>TRBJ2-2|once|TRBV9|-
CASSATGNTGELFF
TGTGCCAGCAGCGCGACGGGGAACACCGGGGAGCTGTTTTTT
>TRBJ1-5|-|TRBV28|-
CASRFPGGGGQPQHF
TGTGCCAGCAGATTCCCCGGGGGGGGTGGTCAGCCCCAGCATTTT
>TRBJ2-1|once|TRBV29-1|-
CSVGPDNEQFF
TGCAGCGTTGGTCCCGACAATGAGCAGTTCTTC
>TRBJ1-1|few|TRBV19|TRBD1
CASSTHRGGTEAFF
TGTGCCAGTAGTACCCACAGGGGTGGCACTGAAGCTTTCTTT
>TRBJ2-1|-|TRBV4-1|TRBD2
CASSQETSGGVNNEQFF
TGCGCCAGCAGCCAAGAAACTAGCGGGGGGGTAAACAATGAGCAGTTCTTC
>TRBJ2-3|once|TRBV5-4|TRBD1
CASSLWTGTQYF
TGTGCCAGCAGCTTATGGACAGGGACGCAGTATTTT
>TRBJ2-3|-|TRBV14|TRBD1
CASSPDRGGTQYF
TGTGCCAGCAGCCCGGACAGGGGGGGTACGCAGTATTTT
>TRBJ1-1|-|TRBV5-1|TRBD1
CASSLNDRVRTEAFF
TGCGCCAGCAGCCTGAACGACAGGGTGAGGACTGAAGCTTTCTTT
>TRBJ1-5|-|TRBV5-6|-
CASSRVGRAPNQPQHF
TGTGCCAGCAGCAGAGTAGGCAGGGCCCCCAATCAGCCCCAGCATTTT
>TRBJ2-1|once|TRBV10-1|-
CASSDSGSYNEQFF
TGCGCCAGCAGTGACAGTGGTTCCTACAATGAGCAGTTCTTC
>TRBJ1-6|-|TRBV14|-
CASSPVYNSPLHF
TGTGCCAGCAGCCCTGTCTATAATTCACCCCTCCACTTT
>TRBJ1-5|-|TRBV4-1|TRBD1
CASSQEGTGGRQPQHF
TGCGCCAGCAGCCAGGAAGGGACAGGGGGAAGACAGCCCCAGCATTTT
>TRBJ2-7|-|TRBV4-1|TRBD1
CASRLGQGHEQYF
TGCGCCAGCAGACTCGGACAGGGCCACGAGCAGTACTTC
>TRBJ2-7|-|TRBV7-7|TRBD2
CASSPGLAGTHEQYF
TGTGCTAGCAGCCCCGGGCTAGCGGGGACCCACGAGCAGTACTTC
>TRBJ2-1|-|TRBV2|-
CASMRSAGARADEQFF
TGTGCCAGCATGAGATCAGCAGGGGCCCGTGCGGATGAGCAGTTCTTC
>TRBJ1-2|-|TRBV4-1|TRBD1
CASSQAGTDFDYGYTF
TGCGCCAGCAGCCAAGCCGGGACAGATTTTGACTATGGCTACACCTTC
>TRBJ2-7|-|TRBV5-1|-
CASSLGGSHSYEQYF
TGCGCCAGCAGCTTGGGCGGTTCACACTCCTACGAGCAGTACTTC
>TRBJ2-2|-|TRBV4-1|-
CASSQDRVGNTGELFF
TGCGCCAGCAGCCAAGACAGGGTGGGGAACACCGGGGAGCTGTTTTTT
>TRBJ2-7|-|TRBV2|-
CASSGHYEQYF
TGTGCCAGCAGTGGACACTACGAGCAGTACTTC
>TRBJ2-3|-|TRBV30|-
CAWSVRGAGDTQYF
TGTGCCTGGAGTGTACGGGGGGCCGGGGATACGCAGTATTTT
>TRBJ2-1|once|TRBV7-3|TRBD1
CASSFDRGSYNEQFF
TGTGCCAGCAGCTTCGACAGGGGCTCCTACAATGAGCAGTTCTTC
>TRBJ2-2|few|TRBV10-1|-
CASSGAGLNTGELFF
TGCGCCAGCAGTGGGGCAGGCCTGAACACCGGGGAGCTGTTTTTT
>TRBJ2-7|-|TRBV19|TRBD1
CASSIATGEYGEQYF
TGTGCCAGTAGTATAGCCACAGGGGAATATGGCGAGCAGTACTTC
>TRBJ1-2|-|TRBV5-1|TRBD1
CASSLGTGVGYGYTF
TGCGCCAGCAGCTTGGGTACAGGGGTGGGCTATGGCTACACCTTC
>TRBJ2-7|-|TRBV28|-
CASSTPGQGGFGEQYF
TGTGCCAGCAGTACCCCAGGCCAGGGCGGATTTGGCGAGCAGTACTTC
>TRBJ1-5|-|TRBV25-1|TRBD1
CASSAWDSGVGAQHF
TGTGCCAGCAGTGCCTGGGACAGCGGAGTGGGAGCCCAGCATTTT
>TRBJ2-5|-|TRBV5-4|TRBD2
CASSLRLAGGQETQYF
TGTGCCAGCAGCTTGAGGCTAGCGGGGGGGCAAGAGACCCAGTACTTC
>TRBJ1-6|-|TRBV7-9|-
CASLPAPYNSPLHF
TGTGCCAGCCTTCCCGCGCCCTATAATTCACCCCTCCACTTT
>TRBJ2-5|-|TRBV2|-
CASSAAPEVQETQYF
TGTGCCAGCAGCGCCGCCCCAGAAGTCCAAGAGACCCAGTACTTC
>TRBJ1-2|-|TRBV7-8|-
CASSLAYGARRANYGYTF
TGTGCCAGCAGCTTAGCGTACGGAGCCCGGAGGGCAAACTATGGCTACACCTTC
>TRBJ2-7|-|TRBV27|TRBD2
CASSSGGRSYEQYF
TGTGCCAGCAGTTCGGGGGGGAGGTCCTACGAGCAGTACTTC
>TRBJ2-4|-|TRBV11-3|TRBD1
CASSSGQGNIQYF
TGTGCCAGCAGTTCAGGACAGGGGAACATTCAGTACTTC
>TRBJ1-2|few|TRBV27|TRBD1
CASSPTPDRGLFYGYTF
TGTGCCAGCAGTCCCACCCCGGACAGGGGGCTTTTCTATGGCTACACCTTC
>TRBJ2-7|-|TRBV5-1|-
CASSLDRGGAFSYEQYF
TGCGCCAGCAGCTTGGATAGGGGGGGAGCCTTCTCCTACGAGCAGTACTTC
>TRBJ2-1|-|TRBV3-1/TRBV3-2|TRBD2
CASSRRTSGGNEQFF
TGTGCCAGCAGCCGGAGGACTAGCGGGGGGAATGAGCAGTTCTTC
>TRBJ2-5|-|TRBV5-1|-
CASSLTGRETQYF
TGCGCCAGCAGCTTGACAGGGCGAGAGACCCAGTACTTC
>TRBJ2-5|-|TRBV13|TRBD1
CASSLGLDRVGETQYF
TGTGCCAGCAGCTTAGGTCTGGACAGGGTTGGAGAGACCCAGTACTTC
>TRBJ1-4|once|TRBV5-6|-
CASSLASGVSEKLFF
TGTGCCAGCAGCTTGGCCTCGGGGGTTAGTGAAAAACTGTTTTTT
>TRBJ1-5|-|TRBV19|-
CASSIGQDYSNQPQHF
TGTGCCAGTAGTATAGGACAGGATTATAGCAATCAGCCCCAGCATTTT
>TRBJ2-2|-|TRBV5-1|TRBD1
CASNPKGTGNTGELFF
TGCGCCAGCAACCCGAAAGGGACAGGGAACACCGGGGAGCTGTTTTTT